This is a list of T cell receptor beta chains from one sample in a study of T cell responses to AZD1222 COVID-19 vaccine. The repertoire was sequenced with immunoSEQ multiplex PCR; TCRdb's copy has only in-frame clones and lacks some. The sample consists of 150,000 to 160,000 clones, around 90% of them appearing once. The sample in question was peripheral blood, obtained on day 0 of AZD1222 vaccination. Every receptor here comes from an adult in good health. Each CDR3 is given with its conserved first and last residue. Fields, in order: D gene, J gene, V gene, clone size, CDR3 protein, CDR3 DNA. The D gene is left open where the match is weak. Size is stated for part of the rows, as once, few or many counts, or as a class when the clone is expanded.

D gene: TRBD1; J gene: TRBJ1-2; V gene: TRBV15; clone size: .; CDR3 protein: CATSADRGLTGYTF; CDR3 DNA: TGTGCCACCAGTGCTGACAGGGGGCTGACGGGCTACACCTTC
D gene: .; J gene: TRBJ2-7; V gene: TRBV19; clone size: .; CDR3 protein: CASSNTQGIEQYF; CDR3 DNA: TGTGCCAGTAGTAACACGCAGGGGATCGAGCAGTACTTC
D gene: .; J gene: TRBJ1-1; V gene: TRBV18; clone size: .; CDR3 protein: CASYGVGTEAFF; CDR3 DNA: TGTGCCAGCTACGGCGTGGGGACTGAAGCTTTCTTT
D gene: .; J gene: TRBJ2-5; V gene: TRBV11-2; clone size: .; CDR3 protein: CASSFEFGGRGETQYF; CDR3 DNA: TGTGCCAGCAGCTTCGAGTTCGGGGGTCGAGGGGAGACCCAGTACTTC
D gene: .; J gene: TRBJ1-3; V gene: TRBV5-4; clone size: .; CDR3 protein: CASSLDTGSGNTIYF; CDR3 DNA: TGTGCCAGCAGCTTGGATACAGGCTCTGGAAACACCATATATTTT
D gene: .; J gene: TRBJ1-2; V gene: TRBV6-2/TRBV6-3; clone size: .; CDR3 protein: CASSRTENYGYTF; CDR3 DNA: TGTGCCAGCAGTAGGACCGAGAACTATGGCTACACCTTC
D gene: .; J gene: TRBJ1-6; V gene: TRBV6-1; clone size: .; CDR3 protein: CASSEDSGKGSPLHF; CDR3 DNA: TGTGCCAGCAGTGAAGATTCAGGGAAAGGTTCACCCCTCCACTTT
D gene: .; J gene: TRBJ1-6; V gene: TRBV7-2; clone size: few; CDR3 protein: CASSSFLKGLLHF; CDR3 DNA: TGTGCCAGCAGCTCTTTCCTTAAGGGGCTTCTCCACTTT
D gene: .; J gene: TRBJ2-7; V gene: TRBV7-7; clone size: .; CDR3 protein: CASSLAIGSDYEQYF; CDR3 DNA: TGTGCTAGCAGCTTAGCTATTGGCAGTGACTACGAGCAGTACTTC
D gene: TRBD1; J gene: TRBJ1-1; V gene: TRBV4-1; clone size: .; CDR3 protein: CASRTPGGARTEAFF; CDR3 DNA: TGCGCCAGCAGGACTCCAGGGGGCGCAAGGACTGAAGCTTTCTTT
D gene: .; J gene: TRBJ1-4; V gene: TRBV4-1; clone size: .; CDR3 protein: CASSQSQGLNEKLFF; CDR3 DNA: TGCGCCAGCAGCCAGAGCCAGGGACTTAATGAAAAACTGTTTTTT
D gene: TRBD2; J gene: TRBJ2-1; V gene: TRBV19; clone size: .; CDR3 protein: CASSVPGGLDEQFF; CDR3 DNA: TGTGCCAGTAGTGTCCCGGGGGGGTTGGATGAGCAGTTCTTC
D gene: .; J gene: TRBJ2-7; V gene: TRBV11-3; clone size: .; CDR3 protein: CASSLGQFYEQYF; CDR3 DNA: TGTGCCAGCAGCTTAGGACAGTTCTACGAGCAGTACTTC
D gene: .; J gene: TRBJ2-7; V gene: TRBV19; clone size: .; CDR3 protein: CASSQTRRGEQYF; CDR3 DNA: TGTGCCAGTAGCCAGACCAGGAGAGGGGAGCAGTACTTC
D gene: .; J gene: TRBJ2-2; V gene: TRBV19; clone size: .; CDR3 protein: CASARDGNTGELFF; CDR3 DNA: TGTGCCAGCGCCCGGGACGGCAACACCGGGGAGCTGTTTTTT
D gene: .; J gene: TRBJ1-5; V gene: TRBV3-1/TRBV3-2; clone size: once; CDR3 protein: CASSQGRGGNQPQHF; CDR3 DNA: TGTGCCAGCAGCCAAGGCAGGGGCGGCAATCAGCCCCAGCATTTT
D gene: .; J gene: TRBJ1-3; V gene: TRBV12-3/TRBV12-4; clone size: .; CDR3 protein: CASSLSGANTIYF; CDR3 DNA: TGTGCCAGCAGTTTATCTGGTGCAAACACCATATATTTT
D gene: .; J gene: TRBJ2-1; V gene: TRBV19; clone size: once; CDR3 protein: CASSMQDISYNEQFF; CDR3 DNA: TGTGCCAGTAGTATGCAGGACATCTCCTACAATGAGCAGTTCTTC
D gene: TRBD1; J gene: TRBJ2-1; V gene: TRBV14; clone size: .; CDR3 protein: CASSQYSGTGPYNEQFF; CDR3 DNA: TGTGCCAGCAGCCAATATTCCGGGACAGGGCCCTACAATGAGCAGTTCTTC
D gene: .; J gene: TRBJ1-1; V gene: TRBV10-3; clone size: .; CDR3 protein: CAIQTGMNTEAFF; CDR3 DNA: TGTGCCATTCAAACAGGGATGAACACTGAAGCTTTCTTT
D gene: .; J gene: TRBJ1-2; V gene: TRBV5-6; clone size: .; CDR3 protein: CASSGADGYTF; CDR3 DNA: TGTGCCAGCTCCGGGGCCGATGGCTACACCTTC
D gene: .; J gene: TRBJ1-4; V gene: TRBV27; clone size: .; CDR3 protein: CASSLSSNGGKLFF; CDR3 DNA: TGTGCCAGCAGTTTATCATCAAACGGGGGAAAACTGTTTTTT
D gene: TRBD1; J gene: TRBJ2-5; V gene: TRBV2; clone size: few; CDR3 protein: CASSPVGGGWETQYF; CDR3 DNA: TGTGCCAGCAGTCCAGTAGGGGGCGGATGGGAGACCCAGTACTTC
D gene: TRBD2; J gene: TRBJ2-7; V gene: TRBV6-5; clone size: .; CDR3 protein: CASSYSGGSSEQYF; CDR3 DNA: TGTGCCAGCAGTTACTCCGGGGGGTCCAGCGAGCAGTACTTC
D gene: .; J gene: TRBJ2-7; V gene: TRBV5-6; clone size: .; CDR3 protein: CASSALRGRNSYEQYF; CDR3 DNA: TGTGCCAGCAGCGCCCTCCGGGGCAGAAACTCCTACGAGCAGTACTTC
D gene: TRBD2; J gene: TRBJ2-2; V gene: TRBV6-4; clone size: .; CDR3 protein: CASSVSAGDTGELFF; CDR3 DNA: TGTGCCAGCAGTGTCTCAGCGGGGGACACCGGGGAGCTGTTTTTT
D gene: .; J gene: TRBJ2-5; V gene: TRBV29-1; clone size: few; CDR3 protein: CSTEETQYF; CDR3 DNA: TGCAGCACCGAGGAGACCCAGTACTTC
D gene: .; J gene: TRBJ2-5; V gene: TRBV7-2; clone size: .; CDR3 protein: CASSLIGETQYF; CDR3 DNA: TGTGCCAGCAGCTTAATCGGGGAGACCCAGTACTTC
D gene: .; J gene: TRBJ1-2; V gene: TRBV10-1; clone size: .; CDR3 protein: CASSEVGYTF; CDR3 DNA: TGCGCCAGCAGTGAAGTTGGCTACACCTTC
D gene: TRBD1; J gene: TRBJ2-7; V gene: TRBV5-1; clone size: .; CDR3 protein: CASSLTGGYEQYF; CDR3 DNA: TGCGCCAGCAGCTTAACAGGGGGGTACGAGCAGTACTTC
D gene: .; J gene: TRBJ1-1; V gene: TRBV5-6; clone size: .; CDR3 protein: CASSLTSRTEAFF; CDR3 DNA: TGTGCCAGCAGCTTGACTTCAAGAACTGAAGCTTTCTTT
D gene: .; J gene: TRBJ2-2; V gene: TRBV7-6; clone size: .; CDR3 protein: CASSLQGTNTGELFF; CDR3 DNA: TGTGCCAGCAGCTTACAGGGAACGAACACCGGGGAGCTGTTTTTT
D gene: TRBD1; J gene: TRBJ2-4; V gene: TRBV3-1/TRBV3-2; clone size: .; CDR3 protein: CASSLAGTGGMNIQYF; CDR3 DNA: TGTGCCAGCAGCCTCGCCGGGACAGGGGGGATGAACATTCAGTACTTC
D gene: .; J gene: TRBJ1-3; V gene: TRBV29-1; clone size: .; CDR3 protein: CSVGAGFGNTIYF; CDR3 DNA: TGCAGCGTTGGGGCGGGATTCGGAAACACCATATATTTT
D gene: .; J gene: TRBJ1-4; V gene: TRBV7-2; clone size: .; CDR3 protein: CASSPQPWGNEKLFF; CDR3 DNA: TGTGCCAGCAGCCCCCAGCCGTGGGGAAATGAAAAACTGTTTTTT
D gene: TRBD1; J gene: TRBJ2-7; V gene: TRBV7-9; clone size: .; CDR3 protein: CAVRDSDYEQYF; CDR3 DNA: TGTGCCGTCCGGGACAGTGACTACGAGCAGTACTTC
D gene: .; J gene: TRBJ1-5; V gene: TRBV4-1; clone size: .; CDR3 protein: CASSQVIAVGGQPQHF; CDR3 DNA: TGCGCCAGCAGCCAAGTCATCGCGGTTGGTGGGCAGCCCCAGCATTTT
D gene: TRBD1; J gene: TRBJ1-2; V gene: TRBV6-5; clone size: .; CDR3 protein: CASSRDRATPKYTF; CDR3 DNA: TGTGCCAGCAGCCGGGACAGGGCCACACCGAAATACACCTTC
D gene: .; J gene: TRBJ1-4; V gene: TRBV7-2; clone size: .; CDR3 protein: CASSRSVNNEKLFF; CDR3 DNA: TGTGCCAGCAGCCGGTCGGTGAATAATGAAAAACTGTTTTTT
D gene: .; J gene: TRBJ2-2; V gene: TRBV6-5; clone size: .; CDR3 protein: CASSTDRNTGELFF; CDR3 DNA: TGTGCCAGCAGTACCGACCGCAACACCGGGGAGCTGTTTTTT
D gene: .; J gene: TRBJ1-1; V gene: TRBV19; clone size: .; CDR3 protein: CASTWGITEAFF; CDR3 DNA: TGTGCCAGTACGTGGGGGATCACTGAAGCTTTCTTT
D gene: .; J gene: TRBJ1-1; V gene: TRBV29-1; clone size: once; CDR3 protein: CSVAGDTEAFF; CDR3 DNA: TGCAGCGTTGCCGGGGACACTGAAGCTTTCTTT
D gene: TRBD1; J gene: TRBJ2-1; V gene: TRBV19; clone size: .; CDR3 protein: CASSMLRSRGLTYNEQFF; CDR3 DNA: TGTGCCAGTAGTATGCTTAGGTCCAGGGGGCTAACCTACAATGAGCAGTTCTTC
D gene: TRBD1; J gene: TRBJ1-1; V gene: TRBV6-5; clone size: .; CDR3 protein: CASRGQGFNTEAFF; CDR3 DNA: TGTGCCAGCAGGGGACAGGGATTTAACACTGAAGCTTTCTTT
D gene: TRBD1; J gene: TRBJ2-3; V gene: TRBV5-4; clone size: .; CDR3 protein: CASSLPGQGWDTQYF; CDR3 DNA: TGTGCCAGCAGCTTGCCGGGACAGGGGTGGGATACGCAGTATTTT
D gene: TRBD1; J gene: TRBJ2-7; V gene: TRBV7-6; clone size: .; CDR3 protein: CASSLVAGGYEQYF; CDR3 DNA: TGTGCCAGCAGCTTAGTCGCAGGGGGCTACGAGCAGTACTTC